The clone carrying this T cell receptor beta chain has just a few counts. The source of the sample is a study of T cell responses to AZD1222 COVID-19 vaccine. The assay was immunoSEQ multiplex PCR, and TCRdb's table has in-frame clones only and misses some. The top ten clones hold around 6.9% of a sample with around 150,000 clones, about 89% of them seen once. Between the trimmed V and J ends, which lost 1 base and 0 bases, there was a span of 3 bases. This CDR3 contains 13 residues. CDR1 is LGHNA, CDR2 YSLEER, per germline. The source was peripheral blood, collected 28 days after the second dose of the MenACWY control vaccine. The genes are TRBV4-3 and TRBJ1-1, with D unresolved. The sequence was collected from an adult who received the MenACWY meningococcal vaccine as a control. The CDR3 coding sequence is TGCGCCAGCAGCCAAGTGATGAACACTGAAGCTTTCTTT. This codes for CASSQVMNTEAFF.